These 27 T cell receptor beta chains share one sample of origin, sequenced in a study of shared clonotypes between healthy human individuals (dated by TCRdb to about 2020). The library was prepared using the immunoSEQ multiplex PCR assay. What TCRdb holds here is the immuneACCESS table cut down to in-frame rearrangements. Part of the clones is not present; checked against another copy, under half of the missing clones reflect an unresolved V gene, and the others are unexplained. A total of some 2.1 million clones appear in this sample, over 85% of them only once. About 0.13% of the sample is taken by the ten largest. Sequencing was carried out using naive CD4+ T cells sorted from blood. The meaning of the sample's cell subset or site label: CD45RA+ positively selected. The receptors shown here come from a man between 18 and 29 years old in good health.

For this clone: Other DNA sequences within the sample encode an identical CDR3. This chain joins TRBV5-6 and TRBJ2-7; perhaps TRBD2 as D (6 bases). Trimming left V 1 base short and J 6 bases short, with 14 bases between. The germline CDR1 and CDR2 sequences are SGHDT and YYEEEE. This CDR3 is built from 14 residues. The chain's CDR3 is CASSLLGSGGEQYF. The CDR3 nucleotides read TGTGCCAGCAGCTTGTTAGGTAGCGGTGGCGAGCAGTACTTC.

As concerns this clone: The same CDR3 is also encoded by other DNA sequences in this sample. The chain has TRBV5-1 and TRBJ1-1, with 7 bases aligning to TRBD1. The CDR3 extends over 14 amino acids. Germline trimming cut 4 bases from V and 1 base from J; bases unmatched to any gene: 4. Germline V lookup: CDR1 SGHRS, CDR2 YFSETQ. CDR3 residues: CASSATGENTEAFF. CDR3 in DNA: TGCGCCAGCAGCGCCACAGGGGAGAACACTGAAGCTTTCTTT.

This clone was observed once. The chain is built from TRBV30 and TRBJ2-7; either TRBD1 or TRBD2 may fit D (5 bases each). The CDR3 runs 12 residues. Germline CDR1 reads GTSNPN; CDR2 reads SVGIG (reference sequence). Trimming took off 5 bases at V and 3 bases at J, with 11 bases between the two ends. Here the CDR3 DNA reads TGTGCCTGGGGCCCGAGGGGCTACGAGCAGTACTTC. This codes for CAWGPRGYEQYF. Full variable domain (missing parts from reference TRBV30 and TRBJ2-7): SQTIHQWPATLVQPVGSPLSLECTVEGTSNPNLYWYRQAAGRGLQLLFYSVGIGQISSEVPQNLSASRPQDRQFILSSKKLLLSDSGFYLCAWGPRGYEQYFGPGTRLTVT.

This sequence joins TRBV18 and TRBJ1-1, with 7 bases identical to TRBD1. Germline values: CDR1 KGHSH, CDR2 LQKENI. V lost 4 bases to trimming and J lost 7 bases; unmatched junction nucleotides: 3. The CDR3 has 12 residues. The CDR3 bases are TGTGCCAGCTCACTCAGACAGGGTGAAGCTTTCTTT. This gives the protein CASSLRQGEAFF.

The chain has TRBV5-6 and TRBJ2-7; TRBD2 is a possible D gene (5 bases). The CDR3 is 12 amino acids. Germline values: CDR1 SGHDT, CDR2 YYEEEE. Trimming cost V 1 base and J 7 bases, with 9 bases left between them. The CDR3 DNA reads as TGTGCCAGCAGCTTGATCGGGGTTGAGCAGTACTTC. Translation gives CASSLIGVEQYF.

The genes are TRBV19 and TRBJ1-3; D uncertain. With 7 bases removed from V and 2 bases from J, the gap between germline ends came to 6 bases. The CDR3 runs 12 residues. Germline V lookup: CDR1 LNHDA, CDR2 SQIVND (reference sequence). CDR3 sequence reads: CASTVAGNTIYF. For the CDR3, the DNA is TGTGCCAGTACGGTTGCTGGAAACACCATATATTTT.

The J gene is TRBJ2-2, the V gene TRBV7-6; the D call may be TRBD1 or TRBD2 (5 bases each). Germline V gene data show CDR1 as SGHVS and CDR2 as FNYEAQ. The CDR3 is made up of 16 amino acids. The V gene lost 5 bases and the J gene lost 1 base, with 14 bases spanning the gap. The CDR3 loop reads CASSAPSGRNTGELFF. Here the CDR3 DNA reads TGTGCCAGCAGCGCACCTTCGGGGCGGAACACCGGGGAGCTGTTTTTT.

This sequence joins TRBV27 and TRBJ2-5, with D maybe TRBD1 (6 bases). CDR1 is MNHEY, CDR2 SMNVEV, per germline (reference sequence). The germline V and J ends were trimmed by 0 bases and 5 bases, with 7 bases remaining between them. CDR3 length: 13 amino acids. In DNA, the CDR3 is TGTGCCAGCAGTTTATCGCAGGGGGAGACCCAGTACTTC. Protein: CASSLSQGETQYF.

The chain uses TRBV6-5 and TRBJ2-1; 8 bases are shared with TRBD2. Germline CDR1 and CDR2: MNHEY and SVGAGI. V lost 6 bases, J lost 6 bases, and 4 bases stayed unmatched. The CDR3 length is 13 residues. The CDR3: CASSRTSLNEQFF. In DNA, the CDR3 is TGTGCCAGCAGCCGGACTAGCCTCAATGAGCAGTTCTTC.

V usage is TRBV2 and J usage is TRBJ2-7, with D possibly being TRBD2 (6 bases). Per germline, CDR1 SNHLY and CDR2 FYNNEI. CDR3 size: 12 residues. Deletions cut 5 bases from V and 5 bases from J, with 10 bases between. The DNA for the CDR3 is TGTGCCAGCAGTCCCGGGGAGGACGAGCAGTACTTC. This encodes CASSPGEDEQYF. The variable domain in full, with the rest retrieved from reference TRBV2 and TRBJ2-7, is EPEVTQTPSHQVTQMGQEVILRCVPISNHLYFYWYRQILGQKVEFLVSFYNNEISEKSEIFDDQFSVERPDGSNFTLKIRSTKLEDSAMYFCASSPGEDEQYFGPGTRLTVT.

The V gene is TRBV5-1, the J gene TRBJ1-2; perhaps TRBD1 as D (6 bases). CDR3 length: 12 residues. CDR1 SGHRS and CDR2 YFSETQ come from the germline V gene. V was shortened by 4 bases and J by 8 bases, with 12 bases between the two germline ends. CDR3 region: CASSLRDTGYTF. CDR3 nucleotides: TGCGCCAGCAGCCTCCGGGACACAGGCTACACCTTC.

With regard to this clone: The identical CDR3 is also encoded by other nucleotide sequences in the sample. The V and J genes are TRBV4-3 and TRBJ2-7; 14 bases are a match to TRBD2. The CDR3 has 16 residues. In germline, CDR1 is LGHNA, CDR2 YSLEER. V trimming: 4 bases; J trimming: 2 bases; junction bases outside the gene matches: 4. The CDR3 loop reads CASSRGLAGGPYEQYF. The CDR3 nucleotides are TGCGCCAGCAGCCGAGGACTAGCGGGAGGACCCTACGAGCAGTACTTC.

The CDR3 region is CASSLGLTSGTQFF. The CDR3 coding sequence is TGTGCCAGCAGCTTAGGATTGACTAGCGGGACACAGTTCTTC. The rearrangement uses TRBV7-2 and TRBJ2-1; 11 bases are shared with TRBD2. With V trimmed by 1 base and J by 13 bases, 6 bases remained unmatched. This CDR3 has 14 residues. Germline V gene data show CDR1 as SGHTA and CDR2 as FQGNSA.

The chain carries TRBV19 and TRBJ2-7; D might be TRBD1 (7 bases). V was shortened by 5 bases and J by 3 bases, with 17 bases between the two germline ends. The germline gives CDR1 LNHDA, CDR2 SQIVND (reference sequence). This CDR3 is built from 15 residues. For the CDR3, the DNA is TGTGCCAGTAGTCGGGGGACAGAAATAATCTACGAGCAGTACTTC. As protein: CASSRGTEIIYEQYF.

The chain has TRBV5-1 and TRBJ2-2; 9 nucleotides agree with TRBD1. CDR3 length: 16 residues. From germline, CDR1 is SGHRS and CDR2 YFSETQ. The junction had 1 base not matched to a gene; V was cut back by 1 base and J by 0 bases. The CDR3 loop reads CASSLRDRANTGELFF. The DNA for the CDR3 is TGCGCCAGCAGCTTGCGGGACAGGGCGAACACCGGGGAGCTGTTTTTT.

The sample holds one count of this clone. The chain recombines TRBV28 with TRBJ2-3; D might be TRBD1 (6 bases). The V end lost 3 bases, the J end lost 0 bases, and 7 bases lay between the germline ends. Germline lookup yields CDR1 MDHEN and CDR2 SYDVKM. This CDR3 spans 14 amino acids. Written as DNA, the CDR3 is TGTGCCAGCAGTTTTGGACAGAGCACAGATACGCAGTATTTT. This sequence encodes CASSFGQSTDTQYF.

The chain links TRBV30 to TRBJ1-1; weak D call: TRBD1 (5 bases). Germline CDR1 and CDR2: GTSNPN and SVGIG (reference sequence). V lost 5 bases and J 0 bases, leaving 13 bases between the germline ends. CDR3 length: 14 amino acids. CDR3 protein: CAWGSGTLNTEAFF. The CDR3 DNA reads TGTGCCTGGGGTTCAGGGACTTTGAACACTGAAGCTTTCTTT.

The table lists this clone with a count of one. V is TRBV6-1 and J is TRBJ1-1, with TRBD1 identical over 8 bases. The V gene's germline CDR1 is MNHNS and CDR2 SASEGT. V was pared by 7 bases and J by 6 bases, with 4 bases of the junction left unmatched. CDR3 length: 12 residues. The CDR3 DNA reads TGTGCCAGCATCACAGGGGGGGCTGAAGCTTTCTTT. Amino acid sequence: CASITGGAEAFF.

This chain connects TRBV19 to TRBJ2-2; the D gene is possibly TRBD1 (6 bases). V was trimmed by 3 bases and J by 4 bases, leaving 9 bases between them. Germline V gene lookup returns CDR1 LNHDA and CDR2 SQIVND (reference sequence). The CDR3 sequence is 14 residues long. The CDR3 loop is CASSIGQFTGELFF. The CDR3 coding sequence is TGTGCCAGTAGTATTGGACAGTTCACCGGGGAGCTGTTTTTT.

The rearrangement joins TRBV21-1 to TRBJ2-7; TRBD2 was called by the table and not checked on the DNA. TRBV21-1 is a recognized pseudogene. The CDR3 is 21 amino acids. CDR3 coding DNA: TGTGCCAGCAAAAGGCCAGGGGGGAGAACTAGCGGGACCATCAACCACTACGAGCAGTACTTC. The encoded protein is CASKRPGGRTSGTINHYEQYF.

The chain carries TRBV30 and TRBJ2-7; TRBD2 matches 9 bases. The germline CDR1 and CDR2 sequences are GTSNPN and SVGIG (reference sequence). Losses at the gene ends were 8 bases for V and 6 bases for J; bases not matched to a gene: 11. The CDR3 has 13 amino acids. CDR3: CAGSGSKFGEQYF. In nucleotides, the CDR3 is TGTGCCGGTAGCGGGAGTAAGTTCGGCGAGCAGTACTTC.

This clone came up once. V usage is TRBV2 and J usage is TRBJ2-1, with 11 bases that match TRBD1. The V gene's germline CDR1 is SNHLY and CDR2 FYNNEI. This CDR3 region has 15 residues. The V gene end was trimmed by 5 bases and the J gene end by 8 bases; junction bases not matched to a gene: 8. CDR3 loop: CASSPGTGGPDEQFF. CDR3 coding DNA: TGTGCCAGCAGTCCCGGGACAGGGGGTCCGGATGAGCAGTTCTTC.

The chain couples TRBV5-1 to TRBJ2-7, with 7 bases identical to TRBD1. With V trimmed by 4 bases and J by 3 bases, 7 bases remained unmatched. Germline values: CDR1 SGHRS, CDR2 YFSETQ. The CDR3 spans 14 residues. In DNA, the CDR3 is TGCGCCAGCAGCCGCGAGGGACAGAGCTACGAGCAGTACTTC. Translated, it gives CASSREGQSYEQYF.

A word on this clone: The same CDR3 can be traced to other DNA sequences in this sample. The chain is built from TRBV5-1 and TRBJ2-2, with D perhaps TRBD1 (6 bases). The CDR3 is 16 amino acids. V was pared by 0 bases and J by 0 bases, with 9 bases between. From germline, CDR1 is SGHRS and CDR2 YFSETQ. The CDR3 loop reads CASSLGTAANTGELFF. CDR3 nucleotides: TGCGCCAGCAGCTTGGGGACAGCCGCGAACACCGGGGAGCTGTTTTTT.

The chain combines TRBV6-6 with TRBJ1-2, with 7 bases aligning to TRBD1. The CDR3 covers 15 residues. V shed 5 bases and J 0 bases; nucleotides not matched to a gene: 6. CDR1 and CDR2 from the germline V gene are MNHNY and SVGAGI (reference sequence). The CDR3 reads CASSGEGAPNYGYTF. In DNA form, the CDR3 reads TGTGCCAGCAGTGGAGAGGGGGCGCCTAACTATGGCTACACCTTC.

V and J are TRBV2 and TRBJ2-7; D not resolved. Germline V gene lookup returns CDR1 SNHLY and CDR2 FYNNEI. The length of the CDR3 is 11 residues. The V end was cut by 9 bases, the J end by 1 base, with 7 bases between. Written as DNA, the CDR3 is TGTGCCAGACGTCGATCCTACGAGCAGTACTTC. Its protein product is CARRRSYEQYF.

The chain carries TRBV6-1 and TRBJ2-7; TRBD1 is a possible D gene (5 bases). The length of the CDR3 is 15 residues. Germline CDR1 is MNHNS and CDR2 is SASEGT. Trimming cost V 0 bases and J 4 bases, with 13 bases left between them. CDR3 DNA: TGTGCCAGCAGTGAAGCCGTTGGACATGGGTACGAGCAGTACTTC. This encodes CASSEAVGHGYEQYF.